What follows describes a single T cell receptor (beta chain). Random hexamers were used to reverse transcribe an amount of roughly 0.5 to 1 ug RNA. The TCR beta CDR3 was amplified by immunoSEQ multiplex PCR across 54 Vbeta, 13 Jbeta. TCRdb independently ran MiXCR on the immunoSEQ multiplex PCR reads; one entry per CDR3 protein. This table has under 200,000 distinct CDR3 sequences, about 96% appearing once. The record originates from a study of CD8 T cells in Susac syndrome. CD8+ and CD4+ T cells circulating in blood were sequenced for TCR beta. Germline-derived CDR1 and CDR2 are SGHRS and YFSETQ. The CDR3 is 13 amino acids. Trimming took 1 base from V and 1 from J, leaving 6 bases between them.

The chain joins TRBV5-1 to TRBJ2-7; D unclear. Source material: CD4+ T cells from PBMCs. The receptor's source is a human donor with Susac syndrome. The DNA for the CDR3 is TGCGCCAGCAGCTTGTTCGGTTCCTACGAGCAGTACTTC. It is translated as CASSLFGSYEQYF.